This T cell receptor (beta chain) was identified in a study of T cell responses to AZD1222 COVID-19 vaccine. Pooled samples include second doses given at about 4 or 12 weeks. Repertoires were generated with immunoSEQ multiplex PCR, while TCRdb's copy carries only in-frame clones and drops some. The table has some 130,000 clones, 92% seen once. V dropped 4 bases and J dropped 7 bases, with 20 bases sitting between them. The germline V gene encodes CDR1 MDHEN and CDR2 SYDVKM. The CDR3 length is 17 residues. In the case of this clone: Its antigen is currently unknown.

Notes on the study in general: The CD4 TCRs associated with vaccination extended across spike and predominated at 160-218 and 743-854. Nearly half of unique spike-specific TCRs reportedly avoided B.1.351 and B.1.1.7 mutated regions. Donors were mostly white British, more females; clonal diversity possibly underestimated.

This chain links TRBV28 with TRBJ1-6; weak D call: TRBD1 (6 bases). The clonotype comes from an adult who received the AZD1222 COVID-19 vaccine. Sequenced material: peripheral blood, taken 28 days after the second AZD1222 dose. The CDR3 region is CASSSAQGYSINSPLHF. CDR3 bases: TGTGCCAGCAGTTCCGCCCAGGGGTACTCGATAAATTCACCCCTCCACTTT.